This T cell receptor beta chain was sequenced for a study of OX40 agonist ivuxolimab in advanced cancers. The wider study: Ivuxolimab is an agonistic anti-OX40 (CD134) antibody, and patients were treated with it. With a range of roughly 20 to 90, age averaged about 58 years, and about 80% were male. A history of anti-PD-1, anti-PD-L1 or anti-CTLA-4 therapy was acceptable, and around 36% had some. General study results and limits: Patients with a partial response at 0.1-3.0 mg/kg had among the lowest clonal expansion.

Trimming pared 4 bases from V and 0 bases from J, leaving 6 bases between. CDR1 MNHEY and CDR2 SVGAGI come from the germline V gene. The CDR3 spans 13 residues. This clone was recorded a few times. Its antigen is still unknown. Clones were sequenced by immunoSEQ multiplex PCR, and TCRdb holds only the in-frame ones, with some missing. The sample lists tens of thousands of clones, about 85% occurring once. The V and J genes are TRBV6-5 and TRBJ1-1; the D is unclear. This TCR derives from an adult with an advanced solid tumor such as melanoma, head and neck, liver or kidney cancer. Sequenced here: CD4+ or CD8+ T cells sorted from blood, sampled in a trial of the OX40 agonist ivuxolimab. Written as DNA, the CDR3 is TGTGCCAGCAGTTTATACATGAACACTGAAGCTTTCTTT. This encodes CASSLYMNTEAFF.